This TCR beta chain originates from a study of shared clonotypes between healthy human individuals. Produced via immunoSEQ multiplex PCR; TCRdb's table is partial and in-frame only. The data hold around 2.1 million clones, with 95% observed a single time. This CDR3 region has 14 residues. The germline V gene encodes CDR1 MNHEY and CDR2 SVGAGI. Trimming removed 7 bases from V and 3 bases from J; junction bases left unmatched: 3. Notes on the study in general: Large sequencing depth failed to make sorted-subset sequencing complete, rarefaction showed.

Turning to this clone: What it binds is unknown.

This TCR was recovered from a man aged 18 to 29 in good health. This chain uses TRBV6-5 with TRBJ2-1; the match to TRBD2 covers 10 bases. Specimen: naive CD4+ T cells sorted from blood. The subset: CD45RA+ positively selected. CDR3 bases: TGTGCCAGCAAAACTAGCGGGGACTACAATGAGCAGTTCTTC. Encoded protein: CASKTSGDYNEQFF.